The clone carrying this TCR beta chain appeared a single time. No antigen is known for it. The sample belongs to a study of T cell responses to AZD1222 COVID-19 vaccine. Study in general: Second doses were pooled across both intervals (about 4 or about 12 weeks).

This CDR3 comprises 14 residues. Deletions cut 2 bases from V and 0 bases from J, with 7 bases between. The V gene's germline CDR1 is SGHVS and CDR2 FQNEAQ. General study points: White British ancestry dominated among donors, who included more females, and clonal diversity was possibly underestimated. Close to half of all spike-specific TCRs reportedly target regions of the variants that are unmutated. The study found Spike-specific TCR breadth and depth rose after two AZD1222 doses.

Produced via immunoSEQ multiplex PCR; TCRdb's table is partial and in-frame only. The sample lists over 100,000 clones, roughly 90% occurring once. The chain couples TRBV7-8 to TRBJ1-1; D is unresolved. The specimen was peripheral blood, collected on day 0 of AZD1222 vaccination. The source is an adult in good health. CDR3 amino acids: CASSLSSLNTEAFF. The CDR3 bases are TGTGCCAGCAGCTTATCCTCGCTGAACACTGAAGCTTTCTTT.